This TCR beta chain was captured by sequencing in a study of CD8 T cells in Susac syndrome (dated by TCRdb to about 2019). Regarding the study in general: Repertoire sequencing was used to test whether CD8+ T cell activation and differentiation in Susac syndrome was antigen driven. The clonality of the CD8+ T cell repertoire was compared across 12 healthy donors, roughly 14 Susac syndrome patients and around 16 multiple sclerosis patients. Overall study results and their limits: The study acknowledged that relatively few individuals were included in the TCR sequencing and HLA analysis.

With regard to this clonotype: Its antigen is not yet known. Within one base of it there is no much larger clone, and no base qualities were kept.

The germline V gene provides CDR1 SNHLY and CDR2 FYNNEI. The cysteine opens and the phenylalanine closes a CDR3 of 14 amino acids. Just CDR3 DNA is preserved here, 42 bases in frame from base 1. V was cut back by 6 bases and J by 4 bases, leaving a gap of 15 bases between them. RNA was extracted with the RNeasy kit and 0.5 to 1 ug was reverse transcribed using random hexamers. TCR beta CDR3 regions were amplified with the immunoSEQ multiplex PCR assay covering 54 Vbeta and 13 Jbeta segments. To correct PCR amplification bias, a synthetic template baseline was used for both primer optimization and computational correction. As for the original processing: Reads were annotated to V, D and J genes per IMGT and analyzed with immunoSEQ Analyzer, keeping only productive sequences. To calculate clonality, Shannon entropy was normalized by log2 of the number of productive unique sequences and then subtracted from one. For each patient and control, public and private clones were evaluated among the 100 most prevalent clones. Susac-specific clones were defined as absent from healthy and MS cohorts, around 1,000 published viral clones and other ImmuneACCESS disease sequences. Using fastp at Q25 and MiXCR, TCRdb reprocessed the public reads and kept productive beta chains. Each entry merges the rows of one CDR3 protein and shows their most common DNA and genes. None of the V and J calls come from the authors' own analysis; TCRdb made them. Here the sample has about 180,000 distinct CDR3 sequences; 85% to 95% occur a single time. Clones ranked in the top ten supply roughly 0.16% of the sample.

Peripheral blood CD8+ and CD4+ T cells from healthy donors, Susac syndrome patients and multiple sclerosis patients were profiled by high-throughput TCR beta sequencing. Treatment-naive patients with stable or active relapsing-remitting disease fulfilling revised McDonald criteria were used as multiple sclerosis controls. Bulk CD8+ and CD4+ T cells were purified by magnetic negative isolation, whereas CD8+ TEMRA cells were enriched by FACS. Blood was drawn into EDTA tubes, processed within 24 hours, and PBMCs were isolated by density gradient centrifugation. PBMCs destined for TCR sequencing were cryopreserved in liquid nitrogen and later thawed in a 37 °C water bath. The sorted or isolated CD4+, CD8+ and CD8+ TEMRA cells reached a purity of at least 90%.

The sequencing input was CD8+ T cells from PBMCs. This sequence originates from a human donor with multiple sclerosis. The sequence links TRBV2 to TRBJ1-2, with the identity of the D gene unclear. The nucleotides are TGTGCCAGCAGCGGCGGGCCCCGGGGCTATGGCTACACCTTC. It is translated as CASSGGPRGYGYTF.